Sequencing of this T cell receptor (beta chain) was carried out in a study of blood T cell repertoires in COVID-19. Study background: Researchers got acute and convalescent COVID-19 samples from the United States, Italy and Spain.

Adults between roughly 18 and 100 years of age took part from 20 to 25 US areas. Original analysis: Estimation of nucleated cell counts was performed using reference gene primer amplification. Repertoires were generated with immunoSEQ multiplex PCR, while TCRdb's copy carries only in-frame clones and drops some. The D gene and trimming were derived from the DNA, and the V and J assignments and clone size from that table. The profile shows fewer than 500,000 clones, 70% to 90% of them singletons. The TCR originated in a woman in her twenties or thirties with acute COVID-19. Source material: PBMCs or T cells enriched from blood (not recorded which).

The DNA for the CDR3 is TGTGCCAGCTCACCCACAGGGGCGAGCTCTGGAAACACCATATATTTT. It is translated as CASSPTGASSGNTIYF. The chain has TRBV18 and TRBJ1-3; 7 positions match TRBD1. J was trimmed by 0 bases and V by 3 bases; bases with no gene match: 5. Germline lookup yields CDR1 KGHSH and CDR2 LQKENI. The CDR3 spans 16 residues.